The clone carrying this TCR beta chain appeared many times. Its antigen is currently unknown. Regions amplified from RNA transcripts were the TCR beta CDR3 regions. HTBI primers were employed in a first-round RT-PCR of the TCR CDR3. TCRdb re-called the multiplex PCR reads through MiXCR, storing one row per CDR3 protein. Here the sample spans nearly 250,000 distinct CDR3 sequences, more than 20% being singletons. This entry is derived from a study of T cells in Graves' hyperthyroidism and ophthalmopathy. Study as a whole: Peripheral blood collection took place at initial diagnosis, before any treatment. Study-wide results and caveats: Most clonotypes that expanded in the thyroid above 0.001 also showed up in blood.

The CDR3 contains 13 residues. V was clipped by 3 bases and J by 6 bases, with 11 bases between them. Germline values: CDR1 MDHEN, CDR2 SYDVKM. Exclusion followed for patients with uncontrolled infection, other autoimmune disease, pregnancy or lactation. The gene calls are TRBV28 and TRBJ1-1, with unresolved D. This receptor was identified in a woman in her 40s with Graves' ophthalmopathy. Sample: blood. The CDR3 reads CASSFGPGAEAFF. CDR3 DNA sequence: TGTGCCAGCAGTTTCGGCCCGGGAGCTGAAGCTTTCTTT.